This entry is about one T cell receptor beta chain. Its antigen is unknown. This entry is derived from a study of cytomegalovirus exposure and HLA in healthy donors. Study observations and caveats: Highest at DRB1 and lowest at HLA-C, TCR association rates differed among HLA loci in a later analysis. Later analysis identified 17,000 or so TCR beta sequences associated with HLA alleles, using a false discovery rate threshold of 0.05. Later analysis found that TCR beta chains associated with HLA were more clonally expanded than other, equally common chains. In a later analysis, several top co-occurrence clusters appeared linked to parvovirus B19, influenza, CMV and Epstein-Barr virus.

13 Jbeta primers and 60 Vbeta primers were used for the PCR. Profiling relied on immunoSEQ multiplex PCR, and the TCRdb table lists in-frame clones only, not all of them. The sample contains 110,000 to 150,000 clones, approximately 80% of which appear only once. Germline CDR1 and CDR2: SGHDT and YYEEEE. V trimming: 7 bases; J trimming: 7 bases; junction bases outside the gene matches: 16. CDR3 length equals 15 residues. This clonotype originated in a male donor in good health and CMV-seronegative. Sequenced material: PBMCs. The V call is TRBV5-6, the J call TRBJ2-7; 8 positions match TRBD2. In DNA form, the CDR3 reads TGTGCCAGCGTCCCTTATGGCGGGAGGACGGGAGAGCAGTACTTC. Its protein is CASVPYGGRTGEQYF.